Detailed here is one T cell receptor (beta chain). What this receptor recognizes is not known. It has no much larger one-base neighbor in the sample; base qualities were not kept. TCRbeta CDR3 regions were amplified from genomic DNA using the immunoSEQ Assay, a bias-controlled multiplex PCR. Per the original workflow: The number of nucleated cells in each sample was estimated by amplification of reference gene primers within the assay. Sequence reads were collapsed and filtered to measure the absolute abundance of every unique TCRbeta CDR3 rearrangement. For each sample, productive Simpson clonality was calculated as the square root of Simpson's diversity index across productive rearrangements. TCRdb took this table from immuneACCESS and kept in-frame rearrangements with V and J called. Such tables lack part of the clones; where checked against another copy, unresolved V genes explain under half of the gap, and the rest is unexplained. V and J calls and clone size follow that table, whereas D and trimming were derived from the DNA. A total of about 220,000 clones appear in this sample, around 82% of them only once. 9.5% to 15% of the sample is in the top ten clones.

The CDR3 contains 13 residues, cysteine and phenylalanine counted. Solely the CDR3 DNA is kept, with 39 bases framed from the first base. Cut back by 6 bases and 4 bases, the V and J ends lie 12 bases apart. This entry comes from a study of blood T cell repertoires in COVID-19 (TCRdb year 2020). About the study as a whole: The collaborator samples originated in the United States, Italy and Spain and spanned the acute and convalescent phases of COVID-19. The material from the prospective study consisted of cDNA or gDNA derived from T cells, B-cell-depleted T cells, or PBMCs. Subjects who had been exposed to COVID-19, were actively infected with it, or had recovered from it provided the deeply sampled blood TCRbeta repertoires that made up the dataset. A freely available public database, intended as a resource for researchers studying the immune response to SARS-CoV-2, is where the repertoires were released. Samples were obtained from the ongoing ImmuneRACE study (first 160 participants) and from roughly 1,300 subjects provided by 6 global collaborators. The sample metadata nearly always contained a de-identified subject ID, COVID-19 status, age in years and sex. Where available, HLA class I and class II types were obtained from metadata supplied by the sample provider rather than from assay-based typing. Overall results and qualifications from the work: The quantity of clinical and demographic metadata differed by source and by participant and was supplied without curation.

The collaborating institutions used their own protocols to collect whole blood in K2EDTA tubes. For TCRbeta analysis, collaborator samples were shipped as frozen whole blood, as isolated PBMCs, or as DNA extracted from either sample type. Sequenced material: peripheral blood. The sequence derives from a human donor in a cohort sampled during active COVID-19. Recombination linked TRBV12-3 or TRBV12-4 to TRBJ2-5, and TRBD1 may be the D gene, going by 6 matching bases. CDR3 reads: CASSPGTTETQYF. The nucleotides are TGTGCCAGCAGCCCCGGGACAACAGAGACCCAGTACTTC.